This TCR beta chain was documented in a study of T cell responses to AZD1222 COVID-19 vaccine. Worth noting for this clone: The target antigen is unknown.

General study results and limits: At 160-218 and 743-854, vaccine-associated CD4 TCRs were dominant, and they spanned spike.

There are 16 residues in the CDR3. CDR1 SGHVS and CDR2 FNYEAQ come from the germline V gene. Trimming shortened V by 1 base and J by 4 bases, and 11 bases separated the two germline ends. The data were produced by immunoSEQ multiplex PCR, yet TCRdb's version contains in-frame clones alone and is incomplete. The sample has some 120,000 clones, 80% to 95% seen once; the top ten hold 0.9% to 1.2%. Sequencing was performed on peripheral blood, taken on day 0 of AZD1222 vaccination. The receptor comes from an adult in good health. The chain recombines TRBV7-6 with TRBJ2-6; the D is unclear. CDR3 nucleotide sequence: TGTGCCAGCAGCTTAGGAGTTGGTTCCGGGGCCAACGTCCTGACTTTC. Protein: CASSLGVGSGANVLTF.